These 14 T cell receptor beta chains originate from one sample sequenced in a study of T-cell reconstitution after alpha-beta-depleted transplantation in children. Unique molecular identifiers were used in preparing the TCRbeta library. TCRdb independently ran MiXCR on the PCR reads; one entry per CDR3 protein. The table includes under 400,000 distinct CDR3 sequences, more than 20% detected once. The sequencing here drew on PBMCs, mostly from graft donor cells, taken 180 days after TCRalphabeta/CD19-depleted stem cell transplant. Source of these receptors: a male patient younger than 18 who had a stem cell transplant for acute lymphoblastic leukemia, so the T cells may come from the graft donor.

V is TRBV5-1 and J is TRBJ2-5, with a possible D match to TRBD2 (5 bases). This CDR3 spans 15 amino acids. Looked up from germline, CDR1 is SGHRS and CDR2 is YFSETQ. V was trimmed by 1 base and J by 3 bases, leaving 13 bases between them. CDR3: CASSLNRREEETQYF. CDR3 bases: TGCGCCAGCAGCTTGAACCGCCGGGAAGAAGAGACCCAGTACTTC.

V and J are TRBV7-9 and TRBJ1-1, with unresolved D. Trimming shortened V by 6 bases and J by 1 base, and 18 bases separated the two germline ends. Per germline, CDR1 SEHNR and CDR2 FQNEAQ (reference sequence). CDR3 length: 16 amino acids. The CDR3 is CASRTPMWAANTEAFF. CDR3 nucleotide sequence: TGTGCCAGCAGGACTCCCATGTGGGCGGCGAACACTGAAGCTTTCTTT.

The chain employs TRBV6-1 and TRBJ2-7; 8 nucleotides align to TRBD1. Losses at the gene ends were 5 bases for V and 3 bases for J; bases not matched to a gene: 3. CDR3 length: 13 amino acids. Germline-derived CDR1 and CDR2 are MNHNS and SASEGT. The CDR3 sequence: CASSRTGFYEQYF. As DNA, the CDR3 is TGTGCCAGCAGTCGGACAGGGTTCTACGAGCAGTACTTC.

For the CDR3, the DNA is TGCAGTGCAAGGACTAGCGGGAGTGCCTACAATGAGCAGTTCTTC. It yields the protein CSARTSGSAYNEQFF. The genes are TRBV20-1 and TRBJ2-1; TRBD2 matches 13 bases. Trimming took 6 bases from V and 2 from J; bases not matched to a gene: 4. Germline loops: CDR1 DFQATT, CDR2 SNEGSKA (reference sequence). CDR3 length: 15 amino acids.

This clonotype turned up a few times. The chain joins TRBV5-6 to TRBJ2-5, with 12 bases lining up with TRBD2. V dropped 4 bases and J dropped 7; count of bases not matched to a gene: 14. CDR1 and CDR2 from the germline V gene are SGHDT and YYEEEE. The CDR3 totals 17 residues. DNA of the CDR3: TGTGCCAGCAGCCCGTTGACTAGCGGGAGAAAAGAGGGGACCCAGTACTTC. Translated: CASSPLTSGRKEGTQYF. The variable domain in full, with the rest retrieved from reference TRBV5-6 and TRBJ2-5, is DAGVTQSPTHLIKTRGQQVTLRCSPKSGHDTVSWYQQALGQGPQFIFQYYEEEERQRGNFPDRFSGHQFPNYSSELNVNALLLGDSALYLCASSPLTSGRKEGTQYFGPGTRLLVL.

V gene TRBV11-2 combines with J gene TRBJ2-2, with D maybe TRBD1 (5 bases). V gave up 5 bases and J gave up 2 bases, with 12 bases separating them. The CDR3 spans 15 residues. Germline CDR1 SGHAT, CDR2 FQNNGV. CDR3 loop: CASSPTVPNTGELFF. The CDR3 bases are TGTGCCAGCAGCCCGACAGTCCCCAACACCGGGGAGCTGTTTTTT.

This sequence joins TRBV5-1 and TRBJ2-5, with 7 bases lining up with TRBD1. This CDR3 comprises 17 residues. Per the germline V gene, CDR1 is SGHRS and CDR2 is YFSETQ. V shed 3 bases and J 5 bases; nucleotides not matched to a gene: 16. CDR3 sequence reads: CASSYVPRTGEWETQYF. The CDR3 region has the DNA TGCGCCAGCAGCTATGTGCCAAGGACAGGAGAGTGGGAGACCCAGTACTTC.

The chain employs TRBV12-5 and TRBJ2-5, with TRBD2 matching 8 bases. V gave up 0 bases and J gave up 4 bases; unmatched junction bases: 19. The CDR3 is 20 amino acids. Germline-derived CDR1 and CDR2 are LGHNT and FRNRAP. CDR3 residues: CASGLVENLGLAFTRETQYF. The CDR3 DNA reads as TGTGCTAGTGGTTTGGTAGAAAATCTCGGACTAGCATTCACCCGAGAGACCCAGTACTTC.

There are a few counts of this clonotype. The chain carries TRBV12-3 or TRBV12-4 and TRBJ2-7; D gene unclear. The germline V and J ends were trimmed by 4 bases and 6 bases, with 7 bases remaining between them. The CDR3 is made up of 11 amino acids. The CDR3 region is CASSWTAEQYF. The CDR3 bases are TGTGCCAGCAGTTGGACGGCCGAGCAGTACTTC.

This clonotype has ten or more counts. The chain employs TRBV10-2 and TRBJ2-2, with 9 bases identical to TRBD1. The length of the CDR3 is 14 residues. J lost 4 bases, V lost 6 bases, and 3 bases had no gene match. Looked up from germline, CDR1 is WSHSY and CDR2 is SAAADI. The CDR3 DNA sequence: TGCGCCAGCAGGGGGACAGGGAGCACCGGGGAGCTGTTTTTT. This encodes CASRGTGSTGELFF.

This clonotype was detected a few times. The chain recombines TRBV7-8 with TRBJ1-5; TRBD1 aligns across 7 bases. Germline lookup yields CDR1 SGHVS and CDR2 FQNEAQ. V lost 2 bases and J lost 3; bases outside the gene matches: 7. The CDR3 extends over 16 amino acids. The CDR3 reads CASSLFNRGFNQPQHF. CDR3 DNA: TGTGCCAGCAGCTTATTTAACAGGGGATTCAATCAGCCCCAGCATTTT.

This clonotype has a count of ten or more. The V and J genes are TRBV12-3 or TRBV12-4 and TRBJ2-7; D may be TRBD1 (6 bases). V lost 7 bases, J lost 2 bases, and 12 bases lay in between. CDR3 length: 13 residues. The CDR3 nucleotides are TGTGCCAGCACCCCGAGGGGGACCTACGAGCAGTACTTC. Its protein product is CASTPRGTYEQYF.

The count of this clonotype is one. V gene TRBV6-1 combines with J gene TRBJ2-1; D unclear. CDR1 is MNHNS and CDR2 is SASEGT in the germline V gene. This CDR3 is built from 13 residues. V was clipped by 6 bases and J by 9 bases, with 15 bases between them. CDR3 sequence reads: CASSHTRLVEQFF. The DNA of the CDR3 is TGTGCCAGCAGCCACACCCGACTCGTTGAGCAGTTCTTC.

This clonotype has just a few counts. The chain recombines TRBV7-9 with TRBJ2-3; the D gene is possibly TRBD1 (6 bases). V dropped 4 bases and J dropped 2 bases, with 7 bases sitting between them. CDR1 and CDR2 (germline): SEHNR, FQNEAQ (reference sequence). The CDR3 totals 13 residues. The CDR3 region is CASSSGVTDTQYF. DNA for the CDR3: TGTGCCAGCAGCTCAGGGGTCACAGATACGCAGTATTTT. Full variable domain (remainder filled in from reference TRBV7-9 and TRBJ2-3): DTGVSQNPRHKITKRGQNVTFRCDPISEHNRLYWYRQTLGQGPEFLTYFQNEAQLEKSRLLSDRFSAERPKGSFSTLEIQRTEQGDSAMYLCASSSGVTDTQYFGPGTRLTVL.